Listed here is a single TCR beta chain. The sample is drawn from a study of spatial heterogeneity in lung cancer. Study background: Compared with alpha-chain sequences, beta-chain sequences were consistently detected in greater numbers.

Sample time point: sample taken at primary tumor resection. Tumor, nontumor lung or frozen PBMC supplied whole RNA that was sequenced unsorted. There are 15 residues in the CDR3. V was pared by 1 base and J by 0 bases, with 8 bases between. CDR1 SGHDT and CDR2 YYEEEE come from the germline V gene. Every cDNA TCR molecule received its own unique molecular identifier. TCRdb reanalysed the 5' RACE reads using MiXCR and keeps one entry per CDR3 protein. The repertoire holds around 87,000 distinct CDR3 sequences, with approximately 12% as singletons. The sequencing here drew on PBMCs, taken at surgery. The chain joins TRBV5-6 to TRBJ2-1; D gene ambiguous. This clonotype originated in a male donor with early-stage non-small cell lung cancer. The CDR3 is CASSLLRNSYNEQFF. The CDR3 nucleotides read TGTGCCAGCAGCTTGCTTAGAAACTCCTACAATGAGCAGTTCTTC.